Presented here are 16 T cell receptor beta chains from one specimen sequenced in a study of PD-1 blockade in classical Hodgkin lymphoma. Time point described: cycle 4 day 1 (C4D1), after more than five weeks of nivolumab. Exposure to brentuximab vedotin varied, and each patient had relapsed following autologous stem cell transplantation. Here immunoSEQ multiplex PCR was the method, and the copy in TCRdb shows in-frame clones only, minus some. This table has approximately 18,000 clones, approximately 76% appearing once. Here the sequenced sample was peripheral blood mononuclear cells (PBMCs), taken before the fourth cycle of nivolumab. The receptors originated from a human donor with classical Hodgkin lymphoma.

The CDR3 sequence: CAISESGSGMNNEQFF. The CDR3 region has the DNA TGTGCCATCAGTGAGTCGGGGAGCGGGATGAACAATGAGCAGTTCTTC. This rearrangement joins TRBV10-3 to TRBJ2-1; 7 bases line up with TRBD2. Per germline, CDR1 ENHRY and CDR2 SYGVKD. Germline trimming cut 0 bases from V and 5 bases from J; bases unmatched to any gene: 7. The CDR3 totals 16 residues.

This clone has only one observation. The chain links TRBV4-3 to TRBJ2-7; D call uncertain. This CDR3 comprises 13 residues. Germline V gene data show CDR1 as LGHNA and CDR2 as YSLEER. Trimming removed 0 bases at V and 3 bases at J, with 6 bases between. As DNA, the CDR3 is TGCGCCAGCAGCCAAGATAACCGCTACGAGCAGTACTTC. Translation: CASSQDNRYEQYF.

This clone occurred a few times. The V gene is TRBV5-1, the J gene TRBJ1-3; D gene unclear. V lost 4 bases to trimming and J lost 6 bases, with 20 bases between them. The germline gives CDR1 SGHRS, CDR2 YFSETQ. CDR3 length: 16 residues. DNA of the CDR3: TGCGCCAGCAGCCTCTTGTCGTCCCTGAGTGAAAACACCATATATTTT. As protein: CASSLLSSLSENTIYF.

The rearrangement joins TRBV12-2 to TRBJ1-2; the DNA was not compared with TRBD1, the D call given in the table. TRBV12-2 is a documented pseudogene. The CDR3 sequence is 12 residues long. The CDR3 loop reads CASRRDSYGYTF. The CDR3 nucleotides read TGTGCAAGTCGCCGGGACAGCTATGGCTACACCTTC.

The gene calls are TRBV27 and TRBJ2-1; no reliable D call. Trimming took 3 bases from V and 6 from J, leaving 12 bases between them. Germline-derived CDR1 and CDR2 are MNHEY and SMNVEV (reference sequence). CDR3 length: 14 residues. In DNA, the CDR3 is TGTGCCAGCAGTTTCGGGCAGCCTAGCAATGAGCAGTTCTTC. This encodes CASSFGQPSNEQFF.

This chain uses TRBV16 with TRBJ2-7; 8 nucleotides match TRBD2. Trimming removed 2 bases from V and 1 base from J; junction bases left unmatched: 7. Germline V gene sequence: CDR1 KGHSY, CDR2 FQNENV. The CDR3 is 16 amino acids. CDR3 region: CASSQGYGGESYEQYF. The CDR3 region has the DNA TGTGCCAGCAGCCAAGGCTACGGGGGGGAGTCCTACGAGCAGTACTTC.

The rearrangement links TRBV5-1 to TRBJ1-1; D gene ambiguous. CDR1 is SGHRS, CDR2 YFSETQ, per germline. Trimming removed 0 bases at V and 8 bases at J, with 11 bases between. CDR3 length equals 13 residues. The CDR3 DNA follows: TGCGCCAGCAGCTTGGACAGTAGTTTGGAAGCTTTCTTT. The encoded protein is CASSLDSSLEAFF.

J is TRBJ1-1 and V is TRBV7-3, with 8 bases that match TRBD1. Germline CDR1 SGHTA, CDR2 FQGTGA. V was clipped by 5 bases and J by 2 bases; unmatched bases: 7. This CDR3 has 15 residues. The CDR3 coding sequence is TGTGCCAGCAGCCCTAGCTCAGGGGGCAACACTGAAGCTTTCTTT. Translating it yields CASSPSSGGNTEAFF.

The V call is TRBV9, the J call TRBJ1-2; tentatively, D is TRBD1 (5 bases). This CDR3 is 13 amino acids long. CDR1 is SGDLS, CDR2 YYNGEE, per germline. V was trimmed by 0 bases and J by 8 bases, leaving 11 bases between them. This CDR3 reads CASSVASGLGYTF. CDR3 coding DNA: TGTGCCAGCAGCGTAGCTTCAGGGTTAGGCTACACCTTC.

The chain's CDR3 is CAWKRQGGGNEQFF. The CDR3 nucleotides read TGTGCCTGGAAGAGGCAGGGAGGCGGCAATGAGCAGTTCTTC. J is TRBJ2-1 and V is TRBV30; tentatively, D is TRBD2 (6 bases). CDR1 and CDR2 (germline): GTSNPN, SVGIG (reference sequence). The germline V and J ends were trimmed by 4 bases and 6 bases, with 16 bases remaining between them. CDR3 length: 14 residues. Complete variable domain (other parts from reference TRBV30 and TRBJ2-1): SQTIHQWPATLVQPVGSPLSLECTVEGTSNPNLYWYRQAAGRGLQLLFYSVGIGQISSEVPQNLSASRPQDRQFILSSKKLLLSDSGFYLCAWKRQGGGNEQFFGPGTRLTVL.

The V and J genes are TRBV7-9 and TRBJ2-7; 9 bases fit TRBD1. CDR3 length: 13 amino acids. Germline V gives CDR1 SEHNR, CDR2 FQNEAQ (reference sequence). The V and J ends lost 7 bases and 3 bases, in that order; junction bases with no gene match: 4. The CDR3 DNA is TGTGCCAGCACGGGACAGGGATACTACGAGCAGTACTTC. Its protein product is CASTGQGYYEQYF. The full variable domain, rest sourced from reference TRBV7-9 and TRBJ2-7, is DTGVSQNPRHKITKRGQNVTFRCDPISEHNRLYWYRQTLGQGPEFLTYFQNEAQLEKSRLLSDRFSAERPKGSFSTLEIQRTEQGDSAMYLCASTGQGYYEQYFGPGTRLTVT.

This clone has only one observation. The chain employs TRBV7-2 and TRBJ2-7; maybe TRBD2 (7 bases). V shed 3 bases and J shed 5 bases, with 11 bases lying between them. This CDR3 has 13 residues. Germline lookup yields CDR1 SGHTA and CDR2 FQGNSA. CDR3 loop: CASSFQGGDEQYF. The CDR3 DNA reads TGTGCCAGCAGCTTTCAAGGGGGGGACGAGCAGTACTTC.

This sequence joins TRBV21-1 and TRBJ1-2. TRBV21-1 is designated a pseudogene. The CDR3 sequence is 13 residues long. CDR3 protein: CASRGGGSYGYTF. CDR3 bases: TGTGCCAGCAGGGGTGGAGGGAGCTATGGCTACACCTTC.

CDR3 loop: CASSFESGTNYNEQFF. The DNA of the CDR3 is TGTGCCAGCAGTTTTGAGTCCGGGACTAACTACAATGAGCAGTTCTTC. The chain couples TRBV27 to TRBJ2-1; 7 positions agree with TRBD2. CDR3 length equals 16 residues. Per germline, CDR1 MNHEY and CDR2 SMNVEV (reference sequence). V dropped 3 bases and J dropped 3; count of bases not matched to a gene: 8.

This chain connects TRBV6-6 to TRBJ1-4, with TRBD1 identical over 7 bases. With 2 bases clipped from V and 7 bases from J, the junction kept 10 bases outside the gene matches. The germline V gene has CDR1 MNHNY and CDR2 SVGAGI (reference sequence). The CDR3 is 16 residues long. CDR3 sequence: CASSYGRGSSGEKLFF. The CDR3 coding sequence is TGTGCCAGCAGTTACGGCAGGGGGAGTTCGGGTGAAAAACTGTTTTTT.

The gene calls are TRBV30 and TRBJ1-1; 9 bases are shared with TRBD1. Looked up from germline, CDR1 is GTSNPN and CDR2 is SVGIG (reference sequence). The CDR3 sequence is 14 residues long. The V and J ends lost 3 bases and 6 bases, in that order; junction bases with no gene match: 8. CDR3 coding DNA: TGTGCCTGGAGGGACCGACAGGGGGTGGCTGAAGCTTTCTTT. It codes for CAWRDRQGVAEAFF.